These 14 T cell receptor beta chains originate from one sample sequenced in a study of Tregs in tolerant kidney transplant recipients. The repertoire was sequenced with immunoSEQ multiplex PCR; TCRdb's copy has only in-frame clones and lacks some. The sample includes about 240,000 clones, about 80% seen only once; the top ten take under 0.65%. Sequencing used CD4+ T cells from blood. The receptors come from a human donor in good health.

In this sample, this clone turned up once. The chain couples TRBV6-5 to TRBJ2-7; 12 nucleotides align to TRBD2. The CDR3 spans 14 residues. The J segment lost 5 bases and the V segment lost 6 bases, leaving 5 bases of the junction unmatched. Germline CDR1 reads MNHEY; CDR2 reads SVGAGI. CDR3 coding DNA: TGTGCCAGCAGAAGGACTAGCGGGAACCACGAGCAGTACTTC. Residues: CASRRTSGNHEQYF.

This sequence joins TRBV21-1 and TRBJ1-4; TRBD1 reflects the table's D call only, with no check against the DNA. TRBV21-1 represents a pseudogene. The CDR3 spans 19 residues. In DNA form, the CDR3 reads TGTGCCAGCAGCAAAGGCGGGTTCGAAGGGGGCGCAATTTCTGAAAAACTGTTTTTT. Encoded protein: CASSKGGFEGGAISEKLFF.

The chain recombines TRBV6-5 with TRBJ1-5; D unclear. Germline CDR1 MNHEY, CDR2 SVGAGI. V shed 7 bases and J shed 2 bases, with 15 bases lying between them. CDR3 size: 15 residues. In DNA form, the CDR3 reads TGTGCCAGCACCCTGGTCCCAGTTGGCAATCAGCCCCAGCATTTT. Its translation is CASTLVPVGNQPQHF.

This chain uses TRBV5-1 with TRBJ2-2; no reliable D call. The CDR3 covers 14 residues. V was trimmed by 3 bases and J by 5 bases, leaving 11 bases between them. Germline V CDR1 and CDR2: SGHRS, YFSETQ. In DNA, the CDR3 is TGCGCCAGCAGCTGGGATCTCGCAACCGGGGAGCTGTTTTTT. It specifies CASSWDLATGELFF.

The chain has TRBV6-5 and TRBJ2-7, with 9 bases lining up with TRBD1. CDR1 MNHEY and CDR2 SVGAGI come from the germline V gene. CDR3 size: 14 residues. Trimming removed 5 bases from V and 3 bases from J; junction bases left unmatched: 5. CDR3 in amino acids: CASSVGQGYYEQYF. CDR3 bases: TGTGCCAGCAGTGTGGGACAGGGATACTACGAGCAGTACTTC.

The chain is built from TRBV7-9 and TRBJ1-1; D perhaps matches TRBD1 (5 bases). With 3 bases removed from V and 3 bases from J, the gap between germline ends came to 8 bases. Germline lookup yields CDR1 SEHNR and CDR2 FQNEAQ (reference sequence). CDR3 length equals 13 residues. The CDR3 DNA reads TGTGCCAGCAGCTTCGGCAGGGACACTGAAGCTTTCTTT. Translation gives CASSFGRDTEAFF.

V usage is TRBV5-1 and J usage is TRBJ2-2; possible D gene TRBD1, 6 bases. Per the germline V gene, CDR1 is SGHRS and CDR2 is YFSETQ. The CDR3 contains 16 residues. Trimming removed 0 bases at V and 3 bases at J, with 12 bases between. CDR3: CASSLGAGVDTGELFF. Here the CDR3 DNA reads TGCGCCAGCAGCTTGGGGGCAGGGGTGGACACCGGGGAGCTGTTTTTT.

The chain uses TRBV12-5 and TRBJ1-6; no definite D call. Germline CDR1 LGHNT, CDR2 FRNRAP. V dropped 6 bases and J dropped 9 bases, with 12 bases sitting between them. There are 13 residues in the CDR3. The DNA of the CDR3 is TGTGCTAGTGGCCGCGCTCAGGTTTCACCCCTCCACTTT. This translates into CASGRAQVSPLHF.

The rearrangement uses TRBV20-1 and TRBJ2-7, with 7 bases that match TRBD2. The CDR3 length is 11 residues. The germline gives CDR1 DFQATT, CDR2 SNEGSKA (reference sequence). CDR3 sequence (DNA): TGCAGCCCTGGACTAGACCACGAGCAGTACTTC. This sequence encodes CSPGLDHEQYF.

This clone occurred a few times. At the DNA level, this CDR3 is encoded by other sequences in the same sample as well. The chain joins TRBV2 to TRBJ1-1, with a possible D match to TRBD1 (6 bases). Trimming pared 4 bases from V and 2 bases from J, leaving 8 bases between. Germline assignment: CDR1 SNHLY and CDR2 FYNNEI. The CDR3 is 13 amino acids. In DNA, the CDR3 is TGTGCCAGCAGTGGGGACACCAACACTGAAGCTTTCTTT. This translates into CASSGDTNTEAFF.

The J gene is TRBJ1-1, the V gene TRBV5-1; D is uncertain. Germline loops: CDR1 SGHRS, CDR2 YFSETQ. The CDR3 is 16 residues long. Between the trimmed V and J ends, which lost 0 bases and 0 bases, there was a span of 12 bases. In nucleotides, the CDR3 is TGCGCCAGCAGCTTGGGGGTGAGCAGCCTGAACACTGAAGCTTTCTTT. Its translation is CASSLGVSSLNTEAFF.

The gene calls are TRBV6-5 and TRBJ2-7; D gene ambiguous. The V end was cut by 5 bases, the J end by 3 bases, with 11 bases between. This CDR3 is 13 amino acids long. Looked up from germline, CDR1 is MNHEY and CDR2 is SVGAGI. This chain's CDR3 is CASSRSRVYEQYF. The CDR3 DNA reads as TGTGCCAGCAGTCGGTCCCGGGTCTACGAGCAGTACTTC.

The chain combines TRBV7-6 with TRBJ2-5; D possibly corresponds to TRBD2 (5 bases). V dropped 5 bases and J dropped 2 bases, with 18 bases sitting between them. The length of the CDR3 is 16 residues. Germline values: CDR1 SGHVS, CDR2 FNYEAQ. The CDR3 protein is CASSTPRLTLQETQYF. The DNA for the CDR3 is TGTGCCAGCAGCACCCCCCGACTAACGCTACAAGAGACCCAGTACTTC.

This sequence joins TRBV7-9 and TRBJ2-2; 7 nucleotides agree with TRBD2. The CDR3 has 15 residues. Germline-derived CDR1 and CDR2 are SEHNR and FQNEAQ (reference sequence). V shed 4 bases and J 2 bases; nucleotides not matched to a gene: 4. The CDR3 spells CASSSGLRNTGELFF. For the CDR3, the DNA is TGTGCCAGCAGCTCGGGACTACGTAACACCGGGGAGCTGTTTTTT.